This T cell receptor beta chain appears in the sequencing data of a study of blood T cell repertoires in COVID-19. Looking at the study overall: Samples came from the United States, Italy and Spain, spanning acute and convalescent COVID-19.

The J segment lost 4 bases and the V segment lost 6 bases, leaving 5 bases of the junction unmatched. Per the germline V gene, CDR1 is ENHRY and CDR2 is SYGVKD. There are 14 residues in the CDR3. TCRdb keeps only in-frame clones here, not all; method: immunoSEQ multiplex PCR. The sample includes about 77,000 clones, roughly nine tenths of them seen just once. Material for sequencing was peripheral blood. This sequence was found in a woman of 80 years or more with active or convalescent COVID-19. The gene calls are TRBV10-3 and TRBJ1-1; 10 nucleotides agree with TRBD1. The CDR3 DNA follows: TGTGCCATCAGCCCGACAGGGGGCCTCACTGAAGCTTTCTTT. Its translation is CAISPTGGLTEAFF.